Listed below are T cell receptor beta chains from one sample, sequenced in a study of T cell responses to AZD1222 COVID-19 vaccine. Generated by immunoSEQ multiplex PCR, the TCRdb table keeps only in-frame clones and is missing some. The repertoire includes 130,000 or so clones, 92% of them detected once, and around 0.96% sits in the top ten. Sequences were derived from peripheral blood, sampled on day 0 of AZD1222 vaccination. Receptors were obtained from an adult in good health. Both conserved end residues are part of each CDR3. D genes are given only for firm matches. Some rows mark clone size as missing; the rest say once, few, many or name a class of expanded clone.

TRBV2	-	TRBJ2-7	TRBD1	TGTGCCAGCGCCTCCCAGGGGGCGGCCTACGAGCAGTACTTC	CASASQGAAYEQYF
TRBV6-6	-	TRBJ1-4	-	TGTGCCAGCAGTTTCTCCGGGACCTACCTCGGGGAAAAACTGTTTTTT	CASSFSGTYLGEKLFF
TRBV19	-	TRBJ2-3	TRBD2	TGTGCCAGTAGTATCTCTAGCGGGGGCACAGATACGCAGTATTTT	CASSISSGGTDTQYF
TRBV19	-	TRBJ2-2	-	TGTGCCAGTAGTAACTCCCGGGGATCTACCGGGGAGCTGTTTTTT	CASSNSRGSTGELFF
TRBV4-1	-	TRBJ1-2	-	TGCGCCAGCAGCTGGAGGGTCTCTACTAACTATGGCTACACCTTC	CASSWRVSTNYGYTF
TRBV5-5	-	TRBJ1-2	TRBD1	TGTGCCAGCAGCCAGGGACAGGGGGATGGCTATGGCTACACCTTC	CASSQGQGDGYGYTF
TRBV5-1	-	TRBJ2-7	-	TGCGCCAGCAGCTTGGACCGGGCTACCTACGAGCAGTACTTC	CASSLDRATYEQYF
TRBV11-1	-	TRBJ2-7	-	TGTGCCAGCAGCCCCGGAAATGCCTACGAGCAGTACTTC	CASSPGNAYEQYF
TRBV7-3	-	TRBJ2-1	-	TGTGCCAGCAGCCGGGGTGGCTCCTACAATGAGCAGTTCTTC	CASSRGGSYNEQFF
TRBV2	-	TRBJ2-5	TRBD2	TGTGCCAGCAGCGACGGACTAGCGCCTGCGGAGACCCAGTACTTC	CASSDGLAPAETQYF
TRBV30	-	TRBJ2-7	TRBD2	TGTGCGAGGGGCACTTCGCTAGCGGGAGGGGTCTACGAGCAGTACTTC	CARGTSLAGGVYEQYF
TRBV7-9	-	TRBJ1-4	-	TGTGCCAGCAGCTTACCATCCGGACCTCGGGGAAAACTGTTTTTT	CASSLPSGPRGKLFF
TRBV5-5	-	TRBJ1-1	TRBD1	TGTGCCAGCAGCTTTGACAGGGGGCGGACTGAAGCTTTCTTT	CASSFDRGRTEAFF
TRBV27	-	TRBJ2-2	TRBD2	TGTGCCAGCAGTTTCACACTAGCGGCGAACACCGGGGAGCTGTTTTTT	CASSFTLAANTGELFF
TRBV9	-	TRBJ2-1	-	TGTGCCAGCAGCGTAGGGGGTGAGCAGTTCTTC	CASSVGGEQFF
TRBV5-1	few	TRBJ2-3	-	TGCGCCAGCAGCCCAAATGAGAGAGATACGCAGTATTTT	CASSPNERDTQYF
TRBV29-1	-	TRBJ1-1	-	TGCAGCGTTGATGGGATCTGGAACACTGAAGCTTTCTTT	CSVDGIWNTEAFF
TRBV5-6	-	TRBJ1-3	TRBD1	TGTGCCAGCAGCTTGCAGGGGGTTGACACCATATATTTT	CASSLQGVDTIYF
TRBV2	-	TRBJ2-6	TRBD1	TGTGCCAGCAATGACCGGGACAGGTTCTCTGGGGCCAACGTCCTGACTTTC	CASNDRDRFSGANVLTF
TRBV3-1/TRBV3-2	-	TRBJ2-2	-	TGTGCCAGCAGCCTCCAGGGACCTCCACGTCCCGGGGAGCTGTTTTTT	CASSLQGPPRPGELFF
TRBV15	-	TRBJ1-5	TRBD1	TGTGCCACCAGCAGAGATGCAGGGGGAGGCCAGCCCCAGCATTTT	CATSRDAGGGQPQHF
TRBV11-2	-	TRBJ2-7	TRBD2	TGTGCCAGCAGCGGCGGACTAGCATCGCCCTACGAGCAGTACTTC	CASSGGLASPYEQYF
TRBV19	once	TRBJ1-2	-	TGTGCCAGTAGTATTATGAGGGGCGCCGGGTATGGCTACACCTTC	CASSIMRGAGYGYTF
TRBV10-3	-	TRBJ2-7	TRBD2	TGTGCCATCAGTGAGTCGACTAGCGAAGACGAGCAGTACTTC	CAISESTSEDEQYF
TRBV6-6	few	TRBJ1-2	-	TGTGCCAGCCGGGAATATGGCTACACCTTC	CASREYGYTF
TRBV19	-	TRBJ1-3	TRBD1	TGTGCCAGTAGTCGACAGGGGAGGAGAAACACCATATATTTT	CASSRQGRRNTIYF
TRBV3-1/TRBV3-2	-	TRBJ2-3	TRBD2	TGTGCCAGCAGCCTAGCGGGAGACGGGGATACGCAGTATTTT	CASSLAGDGDTQYF